The 23 T cell receptor beta chains below all came from one sample that was sequenced in a study of CXCR3-negative and CXCR3-positive naive CD8 T cells. Notes on the study in general: Against CXCR3-negative naive cells, CXCR3-positive naive cells showed more hydrophobic TRB CDR3s.

Antigen specificity for these receptors is unknown. Through 5' RACE with UMI labels, the TRB cDNA libraries were prepared. TCRdb reprocessed the 5' RACE reads, keeping one entry per CDR3 protein, no DNA. The table for this sample gives 130,000 to 150,000 distinct CDR3 sequences. Source material: naive CXCR3+ CD8+ T cells from blood. Regarding subset: CD45RO-CCR7+CD27+CD95- naive CD8+ T cells expressing CXCR3 (TNR3+). The receptor source for this set is a human donor in good health. Some clones in this sample may be carry-over from other donors' samples.

The CDR3 loop is CASSLVGSTDTQYF. The J gene is TRBJ2-3, the V gene TRBV7-2. Germline loops: CDR1 SGHTA, CDR2 FQGNSA. This CDR3 comprises 14 residues.

The chain uses TRBV7-9 and TRBJ1-2; without DNA, the TCRdb call of TRBD1 cannot be checked. Germline V CDR1 and CDR2: SEHNR, FQNEAQ (reference sequence). The CDR3 totals 15 residues. This CDR3 reads CASSLLKGGTYGYTF.

V gene TRBV5-1 combines with J gene TRBJ2-7; TCRdb indicates TRBD1, and absent DNA this call remains unverified. CDR1 is SGHRS and CDR2 is YFSETQ in the germline V gene. The CDR3 extends over 14 amino acids. CDR3: CASSLEGPGFEQYF. Full variable domain (rest looked up from reference TRBV5-1 and TRBJ2-7): KAGVTQTPRYLIKTRGQQVTLSCSPISGHRSVSWYQQTPGQGLQFLFEYFSETQRNKGNFPGRFSGRQFSNSRSEMNVSTLELGDSALYLCASSLEGPGFEQYFGPGTRLTVT.

The chain couples TRBV12-3 or TRBV12-4 to TRBJ1-1. The CDR3 has 15 residues. CDR3 amino acids: CASSSPSTGFTEAFF.

The gene calls are TRBV7-6 and TRBJ2-3. The CDR3 is 18 amino acids. CDR1 and CDR2 from the germline V gene are SGHVS and FNYEAQ. CDR3 loop: CASSSPTPERQGTDTQYF.

The chain uses TRBV15 and TRBJ2-3; TCRdb lists TRBD2, though no DNA is available to test this call. This CDR3 spans 15 amino acids. The germline gives CDR1 LNHNV, CDR2 YYDKDF (reference sequence). The chain's CDR3 is CATSGTSGGSDTQYF. Using reference TRBV15 and TRBJ2-3 for the parts outside the CDR3, the full variable domain is DAMVIQNPRYQVTQFGKPVTLSCSQTLNHNVMYWYQQKSSQAPKLLFHYYDKDFNNEADTPDNFQSRRPNTSFCFLDIRSPGLGDTAMYLCATSGTSGGSDTQYFGPGTRLTVL.

The V and J genes are TRBV2 and TRBJ2-1; lacking DNA, the TRBD2 call made by TCRdb goes unchecked. The CDR3 loop spans 16 amino acids. Germline CDR1 reads SNHLY; CDR2 reads FYNNEI. CDR3 amino acids: CASKASGSYSYNEQFF.

The chain joins TRBV12-3 or TRBV12-4 to TRBJ2-1; TCRdb's assignment of TRBD1 cannot be checked, as there is no DNA. The CDR3 is 15 residues long. The CDR3 loop reads CASSPRDIPNNEQFF.

V is TRBV6-5 and J is TRBJ1-2; the D call of TRBD1 rests on TCRdb alone, since no DNA is present to check it. CDR3 size: 18 residues. Germline CDR1 MNHEY, CDR2 SVGAGI. The CDR3 protein is CANSSGPPGAGGDYGYTF.

The gene calls are TRBV7-8 and TRBJ1-4; the TCRdb D gene call, TRBD1, has no DNA to confirm it. This CDR3 has 20 residues. Germline V gene sequence: CDR1 SGHVS, CDR2 FQNEAQ. The CDR3 is CASSLEATGTGGSTNEKLFF.

This chain uses TRBV29-1 with TRBJ2-1; TCRdb's D gene call, TRBD2, goes unchecked for lack of DNA. This CDR3 is 14 amino acids long. From germline, CDR1 is SQVTM and CDR2 ANQGSEA. The CDR3: CSVAGLAGKNEQFF.

The V gene is TRBV6-5, the J gene TRBJ2-1. The CDR3 consists of 12 residues. Germline-derived CDR1 and CDR2 are MNHEY and SVGAGI. This chain's CDR3 is CASAASDREQFF.

V is TRBV7-9 and J is TRBJ2-7; TCRdb's D gene call, TRBD1, goes unchecked for lack of DNA. The germline CDR1 and CDR2 sequences are SEHNR and FQNEAQ (reference sequence). The CDR3 loop spans 14 amino acids. This CDR3 is CASSSGTGRNEQYF. The full variable domain, its missing parts supplied by reference TRBV7-9 and TRBJ2-7, is DTGVSQNPRHKITKRGQNVTFRCDPISEHNRLYWYRQTLGQGPEFLTYFQNEAQLEKSRLLSDRFSAERPKGSFSTLEIQRTEQGDSAMYLCASSSGTGRNEQYFGPGTRLTVT.

The chain recombines TRBV7-2 with TRBJ2-5; TCRdb's assignment of TRBD2 cannot be checked, as there is no DNA. From germline, CDR1 is SGHTA and CDR2 FQGNSA. CDR3 size: 13 residues. CDR3 amino acids: CASISGARETQYF.

The chain uses TRBV7-6 and TRBJ2-7; the TCRdb D gene call, TRBD1, has no DNA to confirm it. Germline V lookup: CDR1 SGHVS, CDR2 FNYEAQ. The CDR3 sequence is 13 residues long. Here the CDR3 reads CASSLAVGAEQYF.

The chain carries TRBV4-1 and TRBJ2-7; the D call of TRBD1 rests on TCRdb alone, since no DNA is present to check it. Germline lookup yields CDR1 MGHRA and CDR2 YSYEKL. The CDR3 totals 15 residues. The CDR3: CASSQAGQGAREQYF.

The chain combines TRBV5-1 with TRBJ2-1; the TCRdb D gene call, TRBD2, has no DNA to confirm it. The length of the CDR3 is 15 residues. CDR1 is SGHRS, CDR2 YFSETQ, per germline. CDR3 loop: CASSYLEGELSEQFF.

This chain joins TRBV6-2 or TRBV6-3 and TRBJ2-5; the TRBD2 assignment by TCRdb is unverifiable without DNA. The V gene's germline CDR1 is MNHEY and CDR2 SVGEGT. The CDR3 is made up of 15 amino acids. The CDR3 reads CASNPTGLVGETQYF.

The chain joins TRBV28 to TRBJ2-7; TCRdb gives TRBD1 as the D gene, but with no DNA this cannot be confirmed. Per the germline V gene, CDR1 is MDHEN and CDR2 is SYDVKM. The CDR3 is made up of 17 amino acids. CDR3 sequence reads: CASSPISGQGTSYEQYF.

This rearrangement joins TRBV4-1 to TRBJ2-3; TCRdb calls TRBD1, which cannot be checked without DNA. Germline CDR1 reads MGHRA; CDR2 reads YSYEKL. The CDR3 loop spans 16 amino acids. This chain's CDR3 is CASSPAGGGVTDTQYF.

The chain carries TRBV20-1 and TRBJ2-7; the D call of TRBD1 rests on TCRdb alone, since no DNA is present to check it. The CDR3 sequence is 13 residues long. Germline V lookup: CDR1 DFQATT, CDR2 SNEGSKA (reference sequence). The CDR3 loop reads CSARGRVSYEQYF.

The chain's CDR3 is CSASSRDRGLVYEQYF. The genes are TRBV20-1 and TRBJ2-7; the TCRdb D gene call, TRBD1, has no DNA to confirm it. Germline lookup yields CDR1 DFQATT and CDR2 SNEGSKA (reference sequence). The CDR3 runs 16 residues.

This CDR3 reads CSVDGGQGNEKLFF. The gene calls are TRBV29-1 and TRBJ1-4; TCRdb's D call of TRBD1 is untestable without DNA. The CDR3 sequence is 14 residues long. The germline V gene encodes CDR1 SQVTM and CDR2 ANQGSEA.